The clone carrying this TCR beta chain occurred many times. The source of the sample is a study of patients and donors after allogeneic stem cell transplantation. TCRdb called the RT-PCR reads again in MiXCR, with one record for every CDR3 protein. Among about 87,000 distinct CDR3 sequences listed, approximately 5.2% were seen once. The CDR3 extends over 13 amino acids. CDR1 and CDR2 (germline): MNHEY, SVGAGI. Trimming shortened V by 2 bases and J by 6 bases, and 11 bases separated the two germline ends. The receptor was derived from a human donor who was either an allogeneic HSCT recipient or a stem cell or donor lymphocyte infusion donor (not recorded which). It is not recorded whose cells these are; they may come from a transplant donor. The V gene is TRBV6-5, the J gene TRBJ2-7; TRBD1 might be the D (5 bases). Sequences were obtained from blood, either unsorted or a sorted T cell fraction (not recorded which). The CDR3 here is CASSYRQGGEQYF. CDR3 nucleotides: TGTGCCAGCAGTTACCGTCAGGGTGGCGAGCAGTACTTC.